Following are 3 T cell receptor beta chains from one sample sequenced in a study of response to subunit inactivated influenza vaccine. MiXCR, applied by TCRdb to the RT-PCR reads, yields one record per CDR3 protein. The data contain 500,000 to 600,000 distinct CDR3 sequences, about 11% of them singletons. The same data also contributed to another study, on T cells expressing NK-cell markers. From that report: As the method of synthesis, 5'RACE template switching with UMIs yielded TCR beta cDNA.

The sample consisted of PBMCs from blood, taken on the day of vaccination. The receptors here all came from a man in his forties or fifties who received an inactivated influenza vaccine.

The chain recombines TRBV5-1 with TRBJ1-1; D remains unclear. V gave up 1 base and J gave up 1 base, with 11 bases separating them. The germline gives CDR1 SGHRS, CDR2 YFSETQ. The CDR3 is 15 amino acids. In DNA form, the CDR3 reads TGCGCCAGCAGCTTGTTGGGCCTAGAGAACACTGAAGCTTTCTTT. This translates into CASSLLGLENTEAFF.

A few counts support this clonotype. This chain joins TRBV5-1 and TRBJ2-7; D might be TRBD2 (6 bases). Germline loops: CDR1 SGHRS, CDR2 YFSETQ. This CDR3 is built from 12 residues. The V end lost 4 bases, the J end lost 7 bases, and 12 bases lay between the germline ends. The CDR3 coding sequence is TGCGCCAGCAGCAACTCTCGGGAGGAGCAGTACTTC. This gives the protein CASSNSREEQYF. The full variable domain, its missing parts supplied by reference TRBV5-1 and TRBJ2-7, is KAGVTQTPRYLIKTRGQQVTLSCSPISGHRSVSWYQQTPGQGLQFLFEYFSETQRNKGNFPGRFSGRQFSNSRSEMNVSTLELGDSALYLCASSNSREEQYFGPGTRLTVT.

This clonotype showed up just a few times. The chain combines TRBV5-1 with TRBJ2-7; D may be TRBD2 (6 bases). CDR3 size: 15 residues. Germline V CDR1 and CDR2: SGHRS, YFSETQ. V was trimmed by 4 bases and J by 2 bases, leaving 16 bases between them. DNA of the CDR3: TGCGCCAGCAGCATCACCCCGGGGGTCACCTACGAGCAGTACTTC. This translates into CASSITPGVTYEQYF.